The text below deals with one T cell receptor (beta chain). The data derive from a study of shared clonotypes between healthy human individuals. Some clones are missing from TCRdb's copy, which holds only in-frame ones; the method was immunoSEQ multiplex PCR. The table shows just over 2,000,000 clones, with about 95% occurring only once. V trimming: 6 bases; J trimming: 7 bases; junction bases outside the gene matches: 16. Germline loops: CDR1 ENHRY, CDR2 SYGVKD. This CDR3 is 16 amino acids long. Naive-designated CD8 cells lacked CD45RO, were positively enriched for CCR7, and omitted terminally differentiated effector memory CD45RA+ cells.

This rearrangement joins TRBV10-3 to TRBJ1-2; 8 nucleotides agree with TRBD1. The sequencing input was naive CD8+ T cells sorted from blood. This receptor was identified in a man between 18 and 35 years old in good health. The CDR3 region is CAIRGTGSPFIGGYTF. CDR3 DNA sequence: TGTGCCATCAGGGGGACAGGCTCCCCCTTTATTGGTGGCTACACCTTC.